Listed here is a single T cell receptor (beta chain). The table lists this clonotype with a few counts. Its binding antigen is unknown. No much larger clonotype is one base removed from it; base qualities were not supplied. The sample originates from a study of T-cell reconstitution after alpha-beta-depleted transplantation in children (dated by TCRdb to the mid-2010s). Some background on the complete study: T-cell immune reconstitution after TCRalphabeta/CD19-depleted allogeneic hematopoietic cell transplantation in children was quantitatively tracked in the study by means of TCR repertoire profiling.

Library preparation used PCR. Instrument used: Illumina HiSeq 2500. To normalize quantification of the TCRbeta repertoire, the TCR libraries were built with molecular barcoding that relied on unique molecular identifiers. The public reads were run again by TCRdb, first through fastp at Q25 and then through MiXCR, and only productive beta chains were kept. CDR3 protein duplicates are merged, each entry listing the most common genes and DNA. This sample is represented by 83,000 or so distinct CDR3 sequences; 7% to 10% of them were singletons. The ten largest make up approximately 6.6% of the sample. Compared with germline, V lacks 0 bases and J lacks 6 bases; bases without a gene match: 9. Its CDR3 holds 16 amino acids, cysteine through phenylalanine. Solely the CDR3 DNA is kept, with 48 bases framed from the first base. CDR1 and CDR2 are drawn from the germline V gene (reference sequence): GTSNPN, SVGIG.

Here the sequenced sample was PBMCs from the stem cell graft donor, taken from the stem cell graft. This receptor was taken from a human donor who donated a stem cell graft to a child with congenital amegakaryocytic thrombocytopenia. The chain couples TRBV30 to TRBJ2-3; TRBD2 lines up with 10 middle nucleotides. The DNA sequence follows: TGTGCCTGGAGTGTAGAGGTAGCGGGAGGAGCGGATACGCAGTATTTT. Its protein is CAWSVEVAGGADTQYF.